This T cell receptor (beta chain) is drawn from a study of blood T cell repertoires in COVID-19. About the study: Nucleic acid was either cDNA or gDNA, and it came from T cells, B-cell-depleted T cells, or PBMCs.

Profiling relied on immunoSEQ multiplex PCR, and the TCRdb table lists in-frame clones only, not all of them. Of 140,000 to 150,000 clones detected, over 80% appear once; the ten largest clones hold 1.7%. Sequenced material: peripheral blood. The TCR comes from a woman between 50 and 59 years old with acute or convalescent COVID-19.

CDR3 DNA: TGTGCCAGCAGCCTAGCGGGAGGGAAAGAGACCCAGTACTTC. It specifies CASSLAGGKETQYF. The chain is built from TRBV5-4 and TRBJ2-5; TRBD2 matches at 12 bases. The germline V gene encodes CDR1 SGHNT and CDR2 YYREEE (reference sequence). Trimming took 4 bases from V and 3 from J; bases not matched to a gene: 1. This CDR3 contains 14 residues.